This entry lists 13 T cell receptor beta chains sequenced from one sample in a study of metastatic and nonmetastatic thyroid tumors (dated by TCRdb to about 2020). Before undergoing thyroid surgery, none of the patients had been given any kind of treatment. To prepare the library, PCR was applied. TCRdb records Illumina HiSeq 4000 as the sequencer. TCRdb redid the processing of the public reads, applying fastp at Q25 and MiXCR, and retained in-frame beta chains. The sample table shows approximately 14,000 clones, and 25% to 30% are seen once. The ten largest make up around 50% of the sample. The sample taken for sequencing was tumor tissue. All receptors come from a male donor with papillary thyroid cancer or a benign thyroid nodule (not recorded which). Some clones in this sample may be carry-over from other donors' samples.

This clone was counted many times. The chain is built from TRBV3-1 and TRBJ1-6; D is unresolved. Germline CDR1 LGHDT, CDR2 YNNKEL (reference sequence). The CDR3 length is 13 residues. V dropped 0 bases and J dropped 10 bases, with 7 bases sitting between them. CDR3 sequence reads: CASSQDQQSPLHF. Here the CDR3 DNA reads TGTGCCAGCAGCCAAGATCAGCAATCACCCCTCCACTTT.

This clone was seen repeatedly, ten times or more. One end of the junction does not line up with germline, which may come from a read error. The chain uses TRBV30 and TRBJ1-4; perhaps TRBD1 as D (6 bases). Germline V gives CDR1 GTSNPN, CDR2 SVGIG (reference sequence). The length of the CDR3 is 12 residues. CDR3 sequence (DNA): TGTGCCTGGAGGGAGGGACATGAAAAACTGGTTTTT. It yields the protein CAWREGHEKLVF.

The chain links TRBV6-1 to TRBJ2-1; 8 bases match TRBD2. From germline, CDR1 is MNHNS and CDR2 SASEGT. The CDR3 extends over 15 amino acids. Germline trimming cut 1 base from V and 3 bases from J; bases unmatched to any gene: 2. The CDR3: CASSEESGSYNEQFF. The CDR3 DNA sequence: TGTGCCAGCAGTGAAGAAAGCGGGAGCTACAATGAGCAGTTCTTC.

The chain uses TRBV11-1 and TRBJ1-1; 9 positions match TRBD1. CDR3 length: 16 amino acids. Germline lookup yields CDR1 SGHAT and CDR2 FQDESV (reference sequence). Losses at the gene ends were 5 bases for V and 5 bases for J; bases not matched to a gene: 12. CDR3 sequence reads: CASSPSWDRVATEAFF. The CDR3, as DNA: TGTGCCAGCAGCCCTAGTTGGGACAGGGTAGCAACTGAAGCTTTCTTT.

The genes are TRBV11-2 and TRBJ2-2; 10 bases are a match to TRBD1. Losses at the gene ends were 0 bases for V and 6 bases for J; bases not matched to a gene: 10. This CDR3 spans 18 amino acids. CDR1 and CDR2 (germline): SGHAT, FQNNGV. The DNA for the CDR3 is TGTGCCAGCAGCTTAGATCGTTCGACAGGGGGCTCACCCGGGGAGCTGTTTTTT. The encoded protein is CASSLDRSTGGSPGELFF.

The sample holds many counts of this clone. The chain joins TRBV27 to TRBJ2-3; D gene ambiguous. This CDR3 is 14 amino acids long. The V and J ends lost 10 bases and 2 bases respectively, with 16 bases between them. Germline CDR1 MNHEY, CDR2 SMNVEV (reference sequence). Here the CDR3 DNA reads TGTGCCATCCCGCCGTTGGGGTACACAGATACGCAGTATTTT. Amino acids: CAIPPLGYTDTQYF.

This clone was seen ten or more times. CDR3 coding DNA: TGTGCCAGCTCACCACGCCAGGCTCCACTACCCACTTCCTCCTACAATGAGCAGTTCTTC. It specifies CASSPRQAPLPTSSYNEQFF. The rearrangement links TRBV18 to TRBJ2-1; D gene uncertain. V was shortened by 1 base and J by 0 bases, with 22 bases between the two germline ends. Germline CDR1 reads KGHSH; CDR2 reads LQKENI. This CDR3 is 20 amino acids long.

This clone occurred a few times. The CDR3 loop is CASSLDSGQLYNEQFF. Here the CDR3 DNA reads TGTGCCAGCAGCTTAGATTCTGGACAACTTTACAATGAGCAGTTCTTC. The rearrangement joins TRBV11-2 to TRBJ2-1; a weak D match, TRBD1 (5 bases). Trimming shortened V by 0 bases and J by 4 bases, and 13 bases separated the two germline ends. Germline CDR1 is SGHAT and CDR2 is FQNNGV. The CDR3 spans 16 residues.

This clone was observed many times. The rearrangement uses TRBV28 and TRBJ1-2; possibly TRBD1 for D (6 bases). The V gene's germline CDR1 is MDHEN and CDR2 SYDVKM. The CDR3 runs to 14 residues. V was pared by 5 bases and J by 4 bases, with 14 bases between. CDR3 coding DNA: TGTGCCAGCAGTGTACAAGGACAGTTCTATGGCTACACCTTC. This translates into CASSVQGQFYGYTF.

This clone was found many times. A read error may be the cause here, since a much bigger clone is one base away. The chain links TRBV12-3 or TRBV12-4 to TRBJ1-4; tentative D call: TRBD1 (6 bases). The length of the CDR3 is 14 residues. CDR3 bases: TGTGCCAGCAGCTATCAGGGGAGTGGTGAAAAACTGGTTTTT. Protein sequence: CASSYQGSGEKLVF.

V and J are TRBV18 and TRBJ1-1; D gene uncertain. V gave up 3 bases and J gave up 1 base, with 9 bases separating them. There are 14 residues in the CDR3. Germline lookup yields CDR1 KGHSH and CDR2 LQKENI. The CDR3 protein is CASSPLPGNTEAFF. The CDR3 bases are TGTGCCAGCTCACCCCTACCGGGGAACACTGAAGCTTTCTTT.

This clone has ten or more counts. The chain links TRBV10-2 to TRBJ1-2; unclear D gene. Germline assignment: CDR1 WSHSY and CDR2 SAAADI. The CDR3 loop spans 13 amino acids. Trimming took 4 bases from V and 8 from J, leaving 14 bases between them. The DNA for the CDR3 is TGCGCCAGCAGTGGTGAGGGAGTGGCGGGCTACACCTTC. Protein sequence: CASSGEGVAGYTF.

In the case of this clone: Other DNA variants within this sample encode the same CDR3. This chain connects TRBV19 to TRBJ1-2, with D possibly being TRBD1 (5 bases). The CDR3 totals 15 residues. V gave up 5 bases and J gave up 1 base, with 14 bases separating them. In germline, CDR1 is LNHDA, CDR2 SQIVND (reference sequence). CDR3 bases: TGTGCCAGTAGTGCGGGGACGGGTGTTAACTATGGCTACACCTTC. It yields the protein CASSAGTGVNYGYTF.